Listed below are T cell receptor beta chains from one sample, sequenced in a study of cytomegalovirus exposure and HLA in healthy donors. TCRdb's table, derived via immunoSEQ multiplex PCR, lists solely in-frame clones and lacks some. Here the sample spans about 93,000 clones, 77% being singletons. Sequencing was carried out using PBMCs. These receptors were taken from a boy between 10 and 17 years old in good health and CMV-seronegative. Both conserved end residues are part of each CDR3. The order of the fields is CDR3 DNA, CDR3 protein, D gene, clone size, V gene, J gene. A D gene is named only where the DNA matches it firmly. The listing skips clone size in some rows; elsewhere it reads once, few, many or a size class.

CDR3nt: TGTGCCAGCTCAACTTGGCGGGGCGACTATGGCTACACCTTC; CDR3aa: CASSTWRGDYGYTF; d_gene: NA; abundance: NA; v_gene: TRBV27; j_gene: TRBJ1-2
CDR3nt: TGTGCCAGCAGTGAAGGGACATATCAGCCCCAGCATTTT; CDR3aa: CASSEGTYQPQHF; d_gene: NA; abundance: NA; v_gene: TRBV6-1; j_gene: TRBJ1-5
CDR3nt: TGCAGCGTCCCGACGGGGAACTATGGCTACACCTTC; CDR3aa: CSVPTGNYGYTF; d_gene: NA; abundance: NA; v_gene: TRBV29-1; j_gene: TRBJ1-2
CDR3nt: TGTGCCAGTAGCTGGGGCAATCCCCTCTCGTGGGCTTTCTTT; CDR3aa: CASSWGNPLSWAFF; d_gene: NA; abundance: few; v_gene: TRBV19; j_gene: TRBJ1-1
CDR3nt: TGTGCCAGCAGCCTTATAGGGGAATCAGGACAGGAGCAGTTCTTC; CDR3aa: CASSLIGESGQEQFF; d_gene: NA; abundance: NA; v_gene: TRBV7-9; j_gene: TRBJ2-1
CDR3nt: TGTGCCGACGCCGGGACAGGGGTCCAAGAGACCCAGTACTTC; CDR3aa: CADAGTGVQETQYF; d_gene: TRBD1; abundance: NA; v_gene: TRBV6-5; j_gene: TRBJ2-5
CDR3nt: TGTGCCTGGAGTTCGGGAAGGGGGCGACAGCCCCAGCATTTT; CDR3aa: CAWSSGRGRQPQHF; d_gene: TRBD1; abundance: NA; v_gene: TRBV30; j_gene: TRBJ1-5
CDR3nt: TGTGCCAGTAATGAGGGCAATTCACCCCTCCACTTT; CDR3aa: CASNEGNSPLHF; d_gene: NA; abundance: once; v_gene: TRBV19; j_gene: TRBJ1-6
CDR3nt: TGCGCCAGCAGCCAAGATCAGGGGCAGACTGAAGCTTTCTTT; CDR3aa: CASSQDQGQTEAFF; d_gene: NA; abundance: few; v_gene: TRBV4-3; j_gene: TRBJ1-1
CDR3nt: TGTGCCATCAGTTGCGGGACTTGTGAGCAGTTCTTC; CDR3aa: CAISCGTCEQFF; d_gene: NA; abundance: few; v_gene: TRBV10-3; j_gene: TRBJ2-1
CDR3nt: TGTGCCAGTAGTAGGACTGTTTATGGCTACACCTTC; CDR3aa: CASSRTVYGYTF; d_gene: NA; abundance: NA; v_gene: TRBV19; j_gene: TRBJ1-2
CDR3nt: TGTGCCAGCAGTTACAATTGGGGAGTTGGGTCGGGGGACCAGTACTTC; CDR3aa: CASSYNWGVGSGDQYF; d_gene: NA; abundance: few; v_gene: TRBV6-5; j_gene: TRBJ2-5
CDR3nt: TGTGCCAGCAGCTTAGAAGGGAGGGAGACCCAGTACTTC; CDR3aa: CASSLEGRETQYF; d_gene: NA; abundance: NA; v_gene: TRBV7-9; j_gene: TRBJ2-5
CDR3nt: TGTGCCAGCACCCTATTGGGTCTAGGCGATCAGCCCCAGCATTTT; CDR3aa: CASTLLGLGDQPQHF; d_gene: NA; abundance: NA; v_gene: TRBV28; j_gene: TRBJ1-5
CDR3nt: TGTGCCAGCAGCTTCGGCAATCAGCCCCAGCATTTT; CDR3aa: CASSFGNQPQHF; d_gene: NA; abundance: NA; v_gene: TRBV7-9; j_gene: TRBJ1-5
CDR3nt: TGTGCCAGCAGTTTATCGCGGCTAGCGGGCCTACCCTTATCTAGCACAGATACGCAGTATTTT; CDR3aa: CASSLSRLAGLPLSSTDTQYF; d_gene: TRBD2; abundance: NA; v_gene: TRBV27; j_gene: TRBJ2-3
CDR3nt: TGTGCCAGCAAAGGTAGGACAGAGCAGTACTTC; CDR3aa: CASKGRTEQYF; d_gene: NA; abundance: NA; v_gene: TRBV6-6; j_gene: TRBJ2-7
CDR3nt: TGTGCCAGCAGATCCGACAGGGGGCTAGGCTACACCTTC; CDR3aa: CASRSDRGLGYTF; d_gene: TRBD1; abundance: few; v_gene: TRBV28; j_gene: TRBJ1-2
CDR3nt: TGTGCCAGCAGTTTAATCAGGTGGCCCACTCATGGCTACACCTTC; CDR3aa: CASSLIRWPTHGYTF; d_gene: NA; abundance: NA; v_gene: TRBV28; j_gene: TRBJ1-2
CDR3nt: TGTGCCAGCAGCGGTGGGGTAGCGGGAAGGTCCGGGGAGCTGTTTTTT; CDR3aa: CASSGGVAGRSGELFF; d_gene: TRBD2; abundance: few; v_gene: TRBV7-2; j_gene: TRBJ2-2
CDR3nt: TGTGCCAGCAGCCCCTACGATCAGCCCCAGCATTTT; CDR3aa: CASSPYDQPQHF; d_gene: NA; abundance: NA; v_gene: TRBV7-2; j_gene: TRBJ1-5
CDR3nt: TGTGCCATCAGCCCAGCGGGGGCAGGGGCGGACATTCAGTACTTC; CDR3aa: CAISPAGAGADIQYF; d_gene: TRBD2; abundance: NA; v_gene: TRBV10-3; j_gene: TRBJ2-4
CDR3nt: TGTGCCAGCAGAGCGCGGGAGTTATCTGAGCAGTTCTTC; CDR3aa: CASRARELSEQFF; d_gene: TRBD2; abundance: NA; v_gene: TRBV28; j_gene: TRBJ2-1
CDR3nt: TGCAGCGTTGTAGACCCCAGGACTGAAGCTTTCTTT; CDR3aa: CSVVDPRTEAFF; d_gene: NA; abundance: NA; v_gene: TRBV29-1; j_gene: TRBJ1-1
CDR3nt: TGTGCCACCAGCAGAGCCGCGGAACTAGCGGGAGGCTACAATGAGCAGTTCTTC; CDR3aa: CATSRAAELAGGYNEQFF; d_gene: TRBD2; abundance: NA; v_gene: TRBV15; j_gene: TRBJ2-1
CDR3nt: TGTGCCACCAGCCTGCGGGGTTGGACTGAAGCTTTCTTT; CDR3aa: CATSLRGWTEAFF; d_gene: NA; abundance: NA; v_gene: TRBV15; j_gene: TRBJ1-1
CDR3nt: TGTGCCAGCAGCTTAGCGCCAGGTACTGAAGCTTTCTTT; CDR3aa: CASSLAPGTEAFF; d_gene: NA; abundance: NA; v_gene: TRBV7-2; j_gene: TRBJ1-1
CDR3nt: TGTGCCTGGACTACCTTCGCGGGGGCGCGCTCTGGAAACACCATATATTTT; CDR3aa: CAWTTFAGARSGNTIYF; d_gene: NA; abundance: NA; v_gene: TRBV30; j_gene: TRBJ1-3
CDR3nt: TGCGCCAGCAGCCAAACAGCGGGAGTCCCGCTTAATGAGCAGTTCTTC; CDR3aa: CASSQTAGVPLNEQFF; d_gene: TRBD2; abundance: NA; v_gene: TRBV4-1; j_gene: TRBJ2-1
CDR3nt: TGTGCCAGTAGGGGTTGGGAGGCTAGCGGGACCGGGGAGCTGTTTTTT; CDR3aa: CASRGWEASGTGELFF; d_gene: TRBD2; abundance: NA; v_gene: TRBV19; j_gene: TRBJ2-2
CDR3nt: TGTGCCAGCCGACAGGAGCTGAACACTGAAGCTTTCTTT; CDR3aa: CASRQELNTEAFF; d_gene: NA; abundance: NA; v_gene: TRBV19; j_gene: TRBJ1-1
CDR3nt: TGTGCCAGTACCTCCGGGACTAGCGGGAGAAGTGAGCAGTACTTC; CDR3aa: CASTSGTSGRSEQYF; d_gene: TRBD2; abundance: NA; v_gene: TRBV19; j_gene: TRBJ2-7
CDR3nt: TGTGCCAGCTCATCGCGAGGGACAGGGACTTCAGATACGCAGTATTTT; CDR3aa: CASSSRGTGTSDTQYF; d_gene: TRBD1; abundance: NA; v_gene: TRBV18; j_gene: TRBJ2-3
CDR3nt: TGTGCCTGGAGTCGGACAGGACTCAATCAGCCCCAGCATTTT; CDR3aa: CAWSRTGLNQPQHF; d_gene: TRBD1; abundance: NA; v_gene: TRBV30; j_gene: TRBJ1-5
CDR3nt: TGCGCCAGCAGCAGGGGCCATAGCAATCAGCCCCAGCATTTT; CDR3aa: CASSRGHSNQPQHF; d_gene: NA; abundance: few; v_gene: TRBV4-3; j_gene: TRBJ1-5
CDR3nt: TGCAGCGTTGAGTGGGGGCTTAAGATCTCTGAAGCTTTCTTT; CDR3aa: CSVEWGLKISEAFF; d_gene: NA; abundance: NA; v_gene: TRBV29-1; j_gene: TRBJ1-1
CDR3nt: TGTGCCAGCAGCCAAGGGGGCAGGGGCTATGACTACACCTTC; CDR3aa: CASSQGGRGYDYTF; d_gene: NA; abundance: once; v_gene: TRBV14; j_gene: TRBJ1-2